This TCR beta chain was captured by sequencing in a study of blood T cells in healthy people across ages. V was cut by 1 base and J by 10 bases, with 8 bases left in between. The CDR3 has 12 amino acids. Per germline, CDR1 MGHRA and CDR2 YSYEKL. Combining a sample-barcoded 5' primer with a J-beta primer mix, a second PCR ran for 7 to 11 cycles. TCRdb re-called the 5' RACE reads with MiXCR, one entry per CDR3 protein. The table records over 1,500,000 distinct CDR3 sequences, 35% to 50% of them present only once. The chain joins TRBV4-1 to TRBJ1-5; D unresolved. The TCR comes from a human donor in good health. The specimen sequenced was blood. The CDR3 DNA sequence: TGCGCCAGCAGCCAAGCCGGGTCACCCCAGCATTTT. Translating it yields CASSQAGSPQHF.